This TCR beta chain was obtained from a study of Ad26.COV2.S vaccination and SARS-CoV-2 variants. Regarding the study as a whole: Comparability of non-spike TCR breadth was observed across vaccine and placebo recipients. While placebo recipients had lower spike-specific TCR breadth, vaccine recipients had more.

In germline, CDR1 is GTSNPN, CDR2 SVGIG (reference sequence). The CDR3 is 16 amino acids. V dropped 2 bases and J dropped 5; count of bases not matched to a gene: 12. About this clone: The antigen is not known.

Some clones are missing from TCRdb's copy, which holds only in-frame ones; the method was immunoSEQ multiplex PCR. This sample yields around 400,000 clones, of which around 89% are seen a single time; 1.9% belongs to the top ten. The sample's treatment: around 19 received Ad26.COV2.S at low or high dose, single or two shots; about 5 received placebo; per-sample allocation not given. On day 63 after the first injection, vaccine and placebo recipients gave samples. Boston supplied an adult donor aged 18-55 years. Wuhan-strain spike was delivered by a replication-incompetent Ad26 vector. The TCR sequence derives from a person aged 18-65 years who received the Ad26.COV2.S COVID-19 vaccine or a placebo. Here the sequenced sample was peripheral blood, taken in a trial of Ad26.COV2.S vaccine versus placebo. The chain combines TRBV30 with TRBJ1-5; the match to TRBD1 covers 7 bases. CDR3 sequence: CAWSPRGRGNHQPQHF. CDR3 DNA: TGTGCCTGGAGTCCCAGGGGGAGGGGAAATCATCAGCCCCAGCATTTT.